Following are 24 T cell receptor beta chains from one sample sequenced in a study of blood T cell repertoires in COVID-19. Assay: immunoSEQ multiplex PCR; the TCRdb copy retains only in-frame clones and omits some. The data contain 270,000 or so clones, 80% to 90% of them singletons. The sample was peripheral blood. These receptors came from a woman between 25 and 40 years old with COVID-19, enrolled during active disease.

The chain couples TRBV5-1 to TRBJ1-1; 7 nucleotides agree with TRBD1. Germline loops: CDR1 SGHRS, CDR2 YFSETQ. Trimming cost V 4 bases and J 11 bases; bases outside gene matches: 14. This CDR3 spans 14 amino acids. The CDR3 is CASSPGQTSGWAFF. The DNA of the CDR3 is TGCGCCAGCAGCCCGGGACAGACCAGCGGATGGGCTTTCTTT.

Points on this clone: A junction boundary mismatches the germline segment, possibly from a read error. The V and J genes are TRBV12-3 or TRBV12-4 and TRBJ1-3; D not certain. CDR3 size: 11 residues. The CDR3 coding sequence is TGTGCCAGCAGTTTATTTGGGCAGGTCCAGTTT. Protein product: CASSLFGQVQF.

The chain employs TRBV20-1 and TRBJ1-2, with 11 bases aligning to TRBD1. V trimming: 3 bases; J trimming: 6 bases; junction bases outside the gene matches: 6. The CDR3 is made up of 14 amino acids. Germline CDR1 and CDR2: DFQATT and SNEGSKA (reference sequence). The CDR3 DNA sequence: TGCAGTGCTAGTGGACAGGGGGCGCCTCATGGCTACACCTTC. Its translation: CSASGQGAPHGYTF.

The chain combines TRBV3-1 (or the pseudogene TRBV3-2) with TRBJ2-5; 7 bases align to TRBD2. This CDR3 has 13 amino acids. V lost 4 bases, J lost 4 bases, and 3 bases stayed unmatched. Germline V CDR1 and CDR2: LGHDT, YNNKEL (reference sequence). The CDR3: CASSLRGIETQYF. CDR3 nucleotide sequence: TGTGCCAGCAGCCTGCGGGGGATAGAGACCCAGTACTTC.

Comment on this clone: The junction and the germline gene differ at one end; a read error may be behind it. The V call is TRBV2, the J call TRBJ2-1; TRBD2 agrees at 15 bases. This CDR3 has 16 residues. CDR1 is SNHLY and CDR2 is FYNNEI in the germline V gene. CDR3 loop: CASSKGLAGGYSEQFF. The CDR3 nucleotides read TGTGCCAGCAGTAAAGGACTAGCGGGGGGGTACAGTGAGCAGTTCTTC.

The V and J genes are TRBV13 and TRBJ1-1; no clear D. This CDR3 is 16 amino acids long. Germline V lookup: CDR1 PRHDT, CDR2 FYEKMQ (reference sequence). With 0 bases removed from V and 1 base from J, the gap between germline ends came to 12 bases. The CDR3 here is CASSLGQASKNTEAFF. In DNA form, the CDR3 reads TGTGCCAGCAGCTTAGGCCAGGCCAGTAAGAACACTGAAGCTTTCTTT. Full variable domain (outside the CDR3, taken from reference TRBV13 and TRBJ1-1): AAGVIQSPRHLIKEKRETATLKCYPIPRHDTVYWYQQGPGQDPQFLISFYEKMQSDKGSIPDRFSAQQFSDYHSELNMSSLELGDSALYFCASSLGQASKNTEAFFGQGTRLTVV.

The chain employs TRBV14 and TRBJ1-5; possibly TRBD1 for D (6 bases). The CDR3 is 14 amino acids. V lost 9 bases to trimming and J lost 3 bases, with 15 bases between them. Germline CDR1 and CDR2: SGHDN and FVKESK. This CDR3 reads CARQGKGPNQPQHF. The CDR3 DNA is TGTGCCAGACAGGGAAAGGGTCCCAATCAGCCCCAGCATTTT.

The rearrangement links TRBV5-4 to TRBJ2-3, with D possibly being TRBD1 (5 bases). V lost 2 bases and J 12 bases, leaving 10 bases between the germline ends. The CDR3 has 11 residues. Germline V CDR1 and CDR2: SGHNT, YYREEE (reference sequence). The CDR3 protein is CASSFLGHQYF. CDR3 nucleotides: TGTGCCAGCAGCTTTCTGGGGCACCAGTATTTT.

The chain couples TRBV6-5 to TRBJ1-6; TRBD1 is a possible D gene (6 bases). The CDR3 runs 15 residues. The germline CDR1 and CDR2 sequences are MNHEY and SVGAGI. V was shortened by 2 bases and J by 8 bases, with 13 bases between the two germline ends. CDR3 sequence reads: CASSYATGRDSPLHF. CDR3 nucleotide sequence: TGTGCCAGCAGTTACGCCACAGGGCGGGATTCACCCCTCCACTTT.

V and J are TRBV5-1 and TRBJ2-5, with 10 bases fitting TRBD2. Germline-derived CDR1 and CDR2 are SGHRS and YFSETQ. There are 15 residues in the CDR3. V was pared by 2 bases and J by 2 bases, with 3 bases of the junction left unmatched. CDR3 amino acids: CASSFGLAVQETQYF. As DNA, the CDR3 is TGCGCCAGCAGCTTCGGACTAGCGGTACAAGAGACCCAGTACTTC.

The genes are TRBV6-6 and TRBJ2-1; possibly TRBD2 for D (5 bases). The CDR3 length is 18 residues. The germline V gene has CDR1 MNHNY and CDR2 SVGAGI (reference sequence). The ends were cut back, 5 bases at V and 6 bases at J, with 26 bases in the middle. The CDR3 is CASSPGNYRGPLGNEQFF. The CDR3 nucleotides are TGTGCCAGCAGTCCCGGGAACTACCGAGGGCCTTTGGGCAATGAGCAGTTCTTC.

The chain combines TRBV2 with TRBJ1-1; a possible D gene is TRBD1 (6 bases). The V gene's germline CDR1 is SNHLY and CDR2 FYNNEI. V shed 7 bases and J shed 3 bases, with 15 bases lying between them. This CDR3 has 14 residues. The CDR3 loop is CASKGGATHTEAFF. CDR3 in DNA: TGTGCCAGCAAGGGGGGGGCGACTCACACTGAAGCTTTCTTT.

The chain employs TRBV5-1 and TRBJ1-4; perhaps TRBD1 as D (6 bases). Trimming left V 3 bases short and J 7 bases short, with 19 bases between. CDR1 is SGHRS, CDR2 YFSETQ, per germline. This CDR3 is built from 16 residues. The CDR3 nucleotides are TGCGCCAGCAGCTCGCAGGGGATCGGATATAGTGAAAAACTGTTTTTT. Its translation is CASSSQGIGYSEKLFF.

This chain uses TRBV3-1 (or the pseudogene TRBV3-2) with TRBJ2-7, with 9 positions matching TRBD1. The CDR3 consists of 16 residues. Per the germline V gene, CDR1 is LGHDT and CDR2 is YNNKEL (reference sequence). V was pared by 6 bases and J by 0 bases, with 9 bases of the junction left unmatched. The DNA for the CDR3 is TGTGCCAGCAGGCCCACAGGGGGCTCTCTCTCCTACGAGCAGTACTTC. Translated, it gives CASRPTGGSLSYEQYF.

This chain links TRBV4-1 with TRBJ2-1, with D unresolved. In germline, CDR1 is MGHRA, CDR2 YSYEKL. This CDR3 contains 11 residues. The V end was cut by 6 bases, the J end by 8 bases, with 8 bases between. The chain's CDR3 is CASRALDEQFF. CDR3 nucleotides: TGCGCCAGCAGGGCTTTGGATGAGCAGTTCTTC.

V usage is TRBV27 and J usage is TRBJ1-5, with D possibly being TRBD1 (5 bases). V shed 1 base and J shed 5 bases, with 9 bases lying between them. The germline V gene has CDR1 MNHEY and CDR2 SMNVEV (reference sequence). The CDR3 consists of 14 residues. CDR3 residues: CASSLYQGDQPQHF. The CDR3 DNA reads TGTGCCAGCAGTTTATACCAGGGCGATCAGCCCCAGCATTTT.

This chain connects TRBV9 to TRBJ2-1, with 9 bases that match TRBD2. V gave up 3 bases and J gave up 8 bases; unmatched junction bases: 9. The CDR3 is 15 amino acids. Germline lookup yields CDR1 SGDLS and CDR2 YYNGEE. CDR3 sequence (DNA): TGTGCCAGCAGCGCAGAAACCGGGACTAGCTATGAGCAGTTCTTC. Translating it yields CASSAETGTSYEQFF.

This sequence joins TRBV6-2 or TRBV6-3 and TRBJ2-1, with 12 bases that match TRBD1. The CDR3 length is 15 residues. V lost 2 bases and J lost 10; bases outside the gene matches: 6. In germline, CDR1 is MNHEY, CDR2 SVGEGT. Here the CDR3 reads CASSYRDRGLGEQFF. Here the CDR3 DNA reads TGTGCCAGCAGTTACCGGGACAGGGGGCTAGGGGAGCAGTTCTTC.

V usage is TRBV28 and J usage is TRBJ1-1; the D is unclear. With 3 bases removed from V and 0 bases from J, the gap between germline ends came to 5 bases. This CDR3 is built from 13 residues. Per germline, CDR1 MDHEN and CDR2 SYDVKM. CDR3 DNA: TGTGCCAGCAGTTTGGCCTTGAACACTGAAGCTTTCTTT. Protein: CASSLALNTEAFF.

The V gene is TRBV27, the J gene TRBJ2-3; D is undetermined. The V end lost 10 bases, the J end lost 2 bases, and 10 bases lay between the germline ends. The CDR3 runs to 12 residues. Germline-derived CDR1 and CDR2 are MNHEY and SMNVEV (reference sequence). The CDR3 here is CATAWYTDTQYF. The CDR3 nucleotides are TGTGCCACTGCGTGGTACACAGATACGCAGTATTTT.

The J gene is TRBJ2-7, the V gene TRBV24-1, with 7 bases fitting TRBD1. The germline V gene has CDR1 KGHDR and CDR2 SFDVKD. The CDR3 extends over 16 amino acids. Trimming cost V 3 bases and J 2 bases; bases outside gene matches: 9. The chain's CDR3 is CATSDVLGQVAYEQYF. The DNA of the CDR3 is TGTGCCACCAGTGATGTACTTGGACAGGTTGCCTACGAGCAGTACTTC.

The chain uses TRBV20-1 and TRBJ2-1; D not resolved. Looked up from germline, CDR1 is DFQATT and CDR2 is SNEGSKA (reference sequence). V gave up 4 bases and J gave up 10 bases, with 8 bases separating them. CDR3 length: 10 amino acids. CDR3 loop: CSAIGREQFF. The CDR3, as DNA: TGCAGTGCTATAGGCAGGGAGCAGTTCTTC.

The chain recombines TRBV7-2 with TRBJ2-5; 12 bases match TRBD1. After removal of 5 bases from V and 6 bases from J, the junction contained 13 bases not matched to a gene. The CDR3 consists of 17 residues. The germline V gene has CDR1 SGHTA and CDR2 FQGNSA. CDR3 in amino acids: CASSPPGDRGRSQTQYF. CDR3 sequence (DNA): TGTGCCAGCAGCCCCCCCGGGGACAGGGGGCGTAGCCAGACCCAGTACTTC.

The V and J genes are TRBV19 and TRBJ2-7; D is unclear. Germline V CDR1 and CDR2: LNHDA, SQIVND (reference sequence). The CDR3 contains 13 residues. Trimming removed 9 bases at V and 0 bases at J, with 12 bases between. CDR3 nucleotides: TGTGCCAGCAGCTACGGAGCCTCCTACGAGCAGTACTTC. Translated: CASSYGASYEQYF.